One sample yielded the 16 T cell receptor beta chains listed below, sequenced in a study of blood T cell repertoires in COVID-19. Assay used: immunoSEQ multiplex PCR; TCRdb lists only in-frame clones, some missing. The repertoire holds 320,000 or so clones, 85% seen once, with 1.5% to 2% in the top ten. The source material was PBMCs or T cells enriched from blood (not recorded which). Every receptor here comes from a woman in her twenties or thirties who had been exposed to COVID-19.

The rearrangement links TRBV6-5 to TRBJ1-4; D ambiguous. Trimming took 8 bases from V and 8 from J, leaving 15 bases between them. The CDR3 has 13 residues. The germline gives CDR1 MNHEY, CDR2 SVGAGI. CDR3 amino acids: CASGNRGNEKLFF. CDR3 coding DNA: TGTGCCAGCGGGAACAGAGGGAACGAAAAACTGTTTTTT.

This clone was observed a single time. The chain has TRBV7-9 and TRBJ1-6, with D maybe TRBD1 (6 bases). Trimming stripped 4 bases from V and 8 bases from J, with 12 bases between. Per the germline V gene, CDR1 is SEHNR and CDR2 is FQNEAQ (reference sequence). The CDR3 has 14 amino acids. The CDR3 nucleotides are TGTGCCAGCAGCTACAGGGAAAGTCATTCACCCCTCCACTTT. This codes for CASSYRESHSPLHF.

A remark on this clone: Other DNA sequences within the sample encode an identical CDR3. This sequence joins TRBV19 and TRBJ2-3; 7 bases line up with TRBD1. Germline CDR1 reads LNHDA; CDR2 reads SQIVND (reference sequence). V lost 5 bases, J lost 0 bases, and 5 bases stayed unmatched. The CDR3 loop spans 15 amino acids. CDR3 sequence: CASSSHRGSTDTQYF. CDR3 nucleotides: TGTGCCAGTAGTTCCCACAGGGGAAGCACAGATACGCAGTATTTT.

V gene TRBV7-9 combines with J gene TRBJ1-2, with D unresolved. Germline V gene lookup returns CDR1 SEHNR and CDR2 FQNEAQ (reference sequence). V lost 2 bases and J 5 bases, leaving 6 bases between the germline ends. The CDR3 totals 12 residues. The CDR3 nucleotides read TGTGCCAGCAGCTTACCCCTATATGGCTACACCTTC. It codes for CASSLPLYGYTF.

The chain couples TRBV12-3 or TRBV12-4 to TRBJ2-5; D uncertain. Trimming took off 5 bases at V and 0 bases at J, with 4 bases between the two ends. The CDR3 sequence is 12 residues long. The CDR3 protein is CASSPNQETQYF. In DNA form, the CDR3 reads TGTGCCAGCAGTCCCAACCAAGAGACCCAGTACTTC.

The gene calls are TRBV6-5 and TRBJ1-3; D is unclear. The CDR3 is 13 residues long. Germline V gene data show CDR1 as MNHEY and CDR2 as SVGAGI. Trimming removed 8 bases at V and 0 bases at J, with 8 bases between. In DNA form, the CDR3 reads TGTGCCAGCCACAGCATCTCTGGAAACACCATATATTTT. This encodes CASHSISGNTIYF.

The J gene is TRBJ1-2, the V gene TRBV5-4; weak D call: TRBD1 (6 bases). Trimming stripped 4 bases from V and 6 bases from J, with 16 bases between. The CDR3 sequence is 14 residues long. From germline, CDR1 is SGHNT and CDR2 YYREEE (reference sequence). CDR3 nucleotide sequence: TGTGCCAGCAGCCCCGAAACAGGGTCGAATGGCTACACCTTC. Protein: CASSPETGSNGYTF.

The V gene is TRBV28, the J gene TRBJ2-3, with 9 bases that match TRBD1. J gave up 5 bases and V 2 bases, and 14 bases lay outside the gene matches. This CDR3 has 18 residues. CDR1 and CDR2 from the germline V gene are MDHEN and SYDVKM. In nucleotides, the CDR3 is TGTGCCAGCAGTTTAGAGACAGGGGGTAAGGGAGGCCGAGATACGCAGTATTTT. It specifies CASSLETGGKGGRDTQYF.

V usage is TRBV7-2 and J usage is TRBJ2-7; 7 bases align to TRBD2. V shed 1 base and J 0 bases; nucleotides not matched to a gene: 3. The CDR3 spans 15 residues. CDR1 is SGHTA and CDR2 is FQGNSA in the germline V gene. CDR3 sequence reads: CASSLGGGYSYEQYF. CDR3 in DNA: TGTGCCAGCAGCTTAGGCGGGGGTTACTCCTACGAGCAGTACTTC.

V and J are TRBV6-2 or TRBV6-3 and TRBJ1-1; no clear D. Germline V gene data show CDR1 as MNHEY and CDR2 as SVGEGT. The CDR3 runs 13 residues. V lost 2 bases and J 0 bases, leaving 4 bases between the germline ends. The CDR3 nucleotides are TGTGCCAGCAGTTACCTTATGAACACTGAAGCTTTCTTT. This gives the protein CASSYLMNTEAFF.

The CDR3 loop is CASSLLRGTEAFF. Written as DNA, the CDR3 is TGTGCCAGCAGTTTGCTCAGGGGCACTGAAGCTTTCTTT. The chain carries TRBV27 and TRBJ1-1; the D gene is possibly TRBD1 (6 bases). This CDR3 region has 13 residues. Trimming shortened V by 3 bases and J by 4 bases, and 9 bases separated the two germline ends. CDR1 and CDR2 from the germline V gene are MNHEY and SMNVEV (reference sequence).

CDR3 sequence reads: CASSLAEINYGYTF. The CDR3 nucleotides read TGTGCCAGCAGCTTAGCGGAGATAAACTATGGCTACACCTTC. V usage is TRBV7-9 and J usage is TRBJ1-2; D is ambiguous. Germline V CDR1 and CDR2: SEHNR, FQNEAQ (reference sequence). Trimming pared 0 bases from V and 2 bases from J, leaving 7 bases between. The CDR3 covers 14 residues.

A remark on this clone: Other DNA sequences from this sample encode an identical CDR3 as well. The chain recombines TRBV19 with TRBJ2-7, with 8 bases lining up with TRBD2. With V trimmed by 4 bases and J by 3 bases, 2 bases remained unmatched. From germline, CDR1 is LNHDA and CDR2 SQIVND (reference sequence). CDR3 length: 13 residues. CDR3 DNA: TGTGCCAGTAGTACCGGGACTAGCTACGAGCAGTACTTC. Its protein product is CASSTGTSYEQYF.

The chain carries TRBV7-9 and TRBJ1-2; 11 positions match TRBD1. Germline CDR1 SEHNR, CDR2 FQNEAQ (reference sequence). The CDR3 is 15 residues long. With V trimmed by 4 bases and J by 3 bases, 4 bases remained unmatched. CDR3 in amino acids: CASSYRTGGDYGYTF. Here the CDR3 DNA reads TGTGCCAGCAGCTACCGGACAGGGGGCGACTATGGCTACACCTTC. Full variable domain (missing parts from reference TRBV7-9 and TRBJ1-2): DTGVSQNPRHKITKRGQNVTFRCDPISEHNRLYWYRQTLGQGPEFLTYFQNEAQLEKSRLLSDRFSAERPKGSFSTLEIQRTEQGDSAMYLCASSYRTGGDYGYTFGSGTRLTVV.

The gene calls are TRBV28 and TRBJ2-5; 9 nucleotides align to TRBD1. Trimming removed 3 bases from V and 2 bases from J; junction bases left unmatched: 4. This CDR3 is built from 15 residues. CDR1 MDHEN and CDR2 SYDVKM come from the germline V gene. The CDR3 is CASSFVGTGQETQYF. The CDR3 region has the DNA TGTGCCAGCAGTTTCGTTGGGACAGGGCAAGAGACCCAGTACTTC.

To note about this clone: Other DNA sequences in this specimen translate into the identical CDR3. The V call is TRBV3-1 (or the pseudogene TRBV3-2), the J call TRBJ2-7, with 7 bases that match TRBD1. This CDR3 spans 13 amino acids. V dropped 1 base and J dropped 3; count of bases not matched to a gene: 0. Germline V CDR1 and CDR2: LGHDT, YNNKEL (reference sequence). The CDR3 region has the DNA TGTGCCAGCAGCCAAGGACAGGGCTACGAGCAGTACTTC. Its protein product is CASSQGQGYEQYF.